This T cell receptor beta chain was captured by sequencing in a study of T cells in Graves' hyperthyroidism and ophthalmopathy. The table lists this clonotype with a few counts. In germline, CDR1 is MDHEN, CDR2 SYDVKM. This CDR3 is 14 amino acids long. Between the trimmed V and J ends, which lost 7 bases and 4 bases, there was a span of 11 bases. The source material, RNA transcripts, was used to amplify TCR beta CDR3 regions. The primer set for the first-round RT-PCR of the TCR CDR3 was HTBI. Via MiXCR, TCRdb re-called the multiplex PCR reads, giving one row per CDR3 protein. Of 500,000 to 700,000 distinct CDR3 sequences in the sample, approximately 16% are singletons; the top ten hold around 18%.

The J gene is TRBJ1-6, the V gene TRBV28; possible D gene TRBD1, 6 bases. Input material: blood. This clonotype was obtained from a woman aged 18-35 years with Graves' hyperthyroidism. The CDR3 nucleotides read TGTGCCAGCAAGGGGGGGAATTATAATTCACCCCTCCACTTT. Amino acids: CASKGGNYNSPLHF.